Shown below are 26 T cell receptor beta chains from a single sample sequenced in a study of cytomegalovirus exposure and HLA in healthy donors. PCR was performed using 60 Vbeta and 13 Jbeta primers. Only in-frame clones appear in the TCRdb table, and some are missing; sequencing was by immunoSEQ multiplex PCR. Of about 94,000 clones listed, approximately 76% are singletons. Sequencing was performed on PBMCs. Receptors were obtained from a man between 35 and 55 years old in good health and CMV-seropositive.

This chain joins TRBV19 and TRBJ2-1, with 8 bases identical to TRBD2. Germline CDR1 LNHDA, CDR2 SQIVND (reference sequence). V dropped 3 bases and J dropped 6; count of bases not matched to a gene: 1. This CDR3 has 13 amino acids. The CDR3 DNA sequence: TGTGCCAGTAGTATCCGGGGGGGCAATGAGCAGTTCTTC. Its protein is CASSIRGGNEQFF.

The chain couples TRBV15 to TRBJ2-3; D remains ambiguous. The CDR3 spans 15 residues. V gave up 1 base and J gave up 0 bases, with 8 bases separating them. Germline loops: CDR1 LNHNV, CDR2 YYDKDF (reference sequence). CDR3 protein: CATSRATASTDTQYF. CDR3 in DNA: TGTGCCACCAGCAGAGCTACCGCGAGCACAGATACGCAGTATTTT.

CDR3 region: CASSVDGGASDTQYF. The CDR3 bases are TGTGCCAGCAGCGTAGACGGGGGGGCTTCAGATACGCAGTATTTT. The genes are TRBV9 and TRBJ2-3, with 8 bases that match TRBD2. The junction had 4 bases not matched to a gene; V was cut back by 0 bases and J by 4 bases. The CDR3 is 15 residues long. In germline, CDR1 is SGDLS, CDR2 YYNGEE.

This rearrangement joins TRBV6-5 to TRBJ1-1; TRBD1 might be the D (6 bases). V lost 2 bases and J lost 6, with 10 bases in between. The CDR3 consists of 13 residues. Germline values: CDR1 MNHEY, CDR2 SVGAGI. This CDR3 is CASSYDGGSEAFF. The CDR3 DNA sequence: TGTGCCAGCAGTTACGATGGGGGCTCTGAAGCTTTCTTT.

The chain combines TRBV5-4 with TRBJ2-5; possible D gene TRBD1, 6 bases. The J call may be mistaken, given a closer DNA end match to TRBJ2-7. The CDR3 length is 13 residues. The V gene's germline CDR1 is SGHNT and CDR2 YYREEE (reference sequence). DNA for the CDR3: TGTGCCAGCAGCTTGAACAGGGAATCCGAGCAGTACTTC. Encoded protein: CASSLNRESEQYF.

This clone was seen once. This chain connects TRBV7-2 to TRBJ2-3; 11 nucleotides align to TRBD1. The CDR3 spans 15 residues. After removal of 3 bases from V and 4 bases from J, the junction contained 3 bases not matched to a gene. The germline V gene has CDR1 SGHTA and CDR2 FQGNSA. CDR3 amino acids: CASSLPGQGADTQYF. The CDR3 bases are TGTGCCAGCAGCTTGCCGGGACAGGGGGCAGATACGCAGTATTTT.

This chain uses TRBV28 with TRBJ2-7; a possible D gene is TRBD2 (5 bases). CDR3 size: 15 residues. V lost 7 bases to trimming and J lost 5 bases, with 21 bases between them. Per the germline V gene, CDR1 is MDHEN and CDR2 is SYDVKM. The CDR3 nucleotides read TGTGCCAGCACCTCCCCAGGAAGCCTCGGGGACGAGCAGTACTTC. This sequence encodes CASTSPGSLGDEQYF.

This chain links TRBV19 with TRBJ2-4, with a possible D match to TRBD2 (5 bases). The CDR3 is 15 residues long. V was shortened by 0 bases and J by 7 bases, with 13 bases between the two germline ends. Germline CDR1 LNHDA, CDR2 SQIVND (reference sequence). The CDR3 loop is CASSIEARVNNIQYF. CDR3 coding DNA: TGTGCCAGTAGTATAGAGGCGAGGGTGAATAACATTCAGTACTTC.

This CDR3 is CASRSGQTNTGELFF. Here the CDR3 DNA reads TGTGCCAGCAGATCCGGACAGACGAACACCGGGGAGCTGTTTTTT. This chain joins TRBV6-5 and TRBJ2-2; tentatively, D is TRBD1 (6 bases). This CDR3 is built from 15 residues. CDR1 MNHEY and CDR2 SVGAGI come from the germline V gene. Trimming removed 6 bases from V and 0 bases from J, with 11 bases in between.

The chain recombines TRBV5-1 with TRBJ2-5, with a tentative D call TRBD1 (5 bases). Trimming pared 4 bases from V and 2 bases from J, leaving 15 bases between. Per germline, CDR1 SGHRS and CDR2 YFSETQ. The CDR3 has 15 amino acids. CDR3 bases: TGCGCCAGCAGCGGCAGGGCAAATGCGCAAGAGACCCAGTACTTC. Translating gives CASSGRANAQETQYF.

This chain uses TRBV7-3 with TRBJ1-2, with D tentatively TRBD1 (5 bases). Germline CDR1 SGHTA, CDR2 FQGTGA. The V end lost 5 bases, the J end lost 5 bases, and 12 bases lay between the germline ends. The CDR3 extends over 13 amino acids. This CDR3 reads CASSPDTGYGYTF. The CDR3 coding sequence is TGTGCCAGCAGCCCGGACACCGGGTATGGCTACACCTTC.

This chain joins TRBV6-5 and TRBJ2-7, with D possibly being TRBD1 (6 bases). The CDR3 totals 14 residues. Trimming took off 6 bases at V and 1 base at J, with 13 bases between the two ends. Looked up from germline, CDR1 is MNHEY and CDR2 is SVGAGI. The CDR3: CASSPNGQSYEQYF. CDR3 coding DNA: TGTGCCAGCAGCCCTAACGGACAGTCCTACGAGCAGTACTTC.

The rearrangement joins TRBV11-2 to TRBJ2-7; TRBD1 is a possible D gene (5 bases). The V gene lost 5 bases and the J gene lost 6 bases, with 17 bases spanning the gap. Germline CDR1 reads SGHAT; CDR2 reads FQNNGV. The CDR3 contains 14 residues. CDR3 sequence reads: CASSRQAGPGEQYF. The CDR3, as DNA: TGTGCCAGCAGCCGCCAGGCAGGGCCCGGCGAGCAGTACTTC. Combining the CDR3 with reference TRBV11-2 and TRBJ2-7 gives the whole variable domain EAGVAQSPRYKIIEKRQSVAFWCNPISGHATLYWYQQILGQGPKLLIQFQNNGVVDDSQLPKDRFSAERLKGVDSTLKIQPAKLEDSAVYLCASSRQAGPGEQYFGPGTRLTVT.

The V and J genes are TRBV5-5 and TRBJ2-2, with TRBD1 as a possible D gene (7 bases). Germline CDR1 SGHKS, CDR2 YYEKEE (reference sequence). Trimming cost V 0 bases and J 3 bases, with 12 bases left between them. The CDR3 totals 16 residues. DNA for the CDR3: TGTGCCAGCAGCTTGGGGCCAGGGGGGTACACCGGGGAGCTGTTTTTT. Translating it yields CASSLGPGGYTGELFF. Full variable domain (missing parts from reference TRBV5-5 and TRBJ2-2): DAGVTQSPTHLIKTRGQQVTLRCSPISGHKSVSWYQQVLGQGPQFIFQYYEKEERGRGNFPDRFSARQFPNYSSELNVNALLLGDSALYLCASSLGPGGYTGELFFGEGSRLTVL.

V and J are TRBV18 and TRBJ1-4; a possible D gene is TRBD1 (6 bases). The CDR3 sequence is 15 residues long. V was trimmed by 5 bases and J by 5 bases, leaving 15 bases between them. Per germline, CDR1 KGHSH and CDR2 LQKENI. For the CDR3, the DNA is TGTGCCAGCTCATTTGCCGCAGGGGAGAATGAAAAACTGTTTTTT. Its protein is CASSFAAGENEKLFF.

The chain recombines TRBV29-1 with TRBJ2-7, with D tentatively TRBD2 (6 bases). The V end lost 3 bases, the J end lost 2 bases, and 8 bases lay between the germline ends. Per the germline V gene, CDR1 is SQVTM and CDR2 is ANQGSEA. This CDR3 spans 12 amino acids. CDR3 DNA: TGCAGCGTTGAGCGGGGCCCCTACGAGCAGTACTTC. This sequence encodes CSVERGPYEQYF.

The chain links TRBV9 to TRBJ2-7; 7 nucleotides match TRBD2. Germline CDR1 and CDR2: SGDLS and YYNGEE. The V gene end was trimmed by 0 bases and the J gene end by 3 bases; junction bases not matched to a gene: 9. The CDR3 length is 16 residues. The CDR3 DNA reads TGTGCCAGCAGCGTAGATTTTGGCGGGAGTAGCTACGAGCAGTACTTC. Its translation is CASSVDFGGSSYEQYF.

J is TRBJ1-1 and V is TRBV6-6, with 9 bases lining up with TRBD1. The germline V gene encodes CDR1 MNHNY and CDR2 SVGAGI (reference sequence). With V trimmed by 2 bases and J by 0 bases, 1 base remained unmatched. The CDR3 sequence is 15 residues long. CDR3 DNA sequence: TGTGCCAGCAGTTACGGGACAGGGATGAACACTGAAGCTTTCTTT. Its translation is CASSYGTGMNTEAFF.

J is TRBJ2-3 and V is TRBV6-4; 9 bases are shared with TRBD2. Trimming removed 2 bases from V and 4 bases from J; junction bases left unmatched: 7. The CDR3 is made up of 16 amino acids. Germline assignment: CDR1 MRHNA and CDR2 SNTAGT. The CDR3 here is CASSDRGGGAADTQYF. Written as DNA, the CDR3 is TGTGCCAGCAGTGACCGCGGCGGGGGGGCAGCAGATACGCAGTATTTT.

This chain connects TRBV25-1 to TRBJ2-7, with 9 bases that match TRBD1. The CDR3 loop spans 14 amino acids. Trimming removed 8 bases from V and 0 bases from J; junction bases left unmatched: 5. Germline CDR1 reads MGHDK; CDR2 reads SYGVNS. The CDR3 coding sequence is TGTGCCAGCTCTCTGACAGGGGGCTCCTACGAGCAGTACTTC. Translated, it gives CASSLTGGSYEQYF.

The gene calls are TRBV7-9 and TRBJ1-4; the match to TRBD1 covers 9 bases. This CDR3 has 14 amino acids. Germline V gives CDR1 SEHNR, CDR2 FQNEAQ (reference sequence). The ends lost 3 bases at V and 8 bases at J; junction bases unmatched: 4. This chain's CDR3 is CASSLGQGYEKLFF. CDR3 sequence (DNA): TGTGCCAGCAGCTTGGGACAGGGATACGAAAAACTGTTTTTT.

This clone was observed a few times. The V call is TRBV27, the J call TRBJ2-5; possible D gene TRBD1, 5 bases. Trimming stripped 5 bases from V and 4 bases from J, with 11 bases between. The CDR3 has 13 amino acids. Germline V CDR1 and CDR2: MNHEY, SMNVEV (reference sequence). The CDR3 loop reads CASSPLGAETQYF. The CDR3 DNA reads as TGTGCCAGCAGTCCGCTAGGGGCAGAGACCCAGTACTTC.

The CDR3 DNA sequence: TGCGCCAGCAGCCAACCCCCGGCCCAAGTCCGGGGGACCCAGTACTTC. Translated: CASSQPPAQVRGTQYF. The chain couples TRBV4-1 to TRBJ2-5; possible D gene TRBD2, 5 bases. V lost 2 bases, J lost 7 bases, and 20 bases lay in between. Germline lookup yields CDR1 MGHRA and CDR2 YSYEKL. CDR3 length: 16 amino acids.

V and J are TRBV7-2 and TRBJ2-2, with 7 bases lining up with TRBD2. CDR1 is SGHTA, CDR2 FQGNSA, per germline. V shed 7 bases, J shed 0 bases, and the junction held 5 bases outside the gene matches. This CDR3 is 15 amino acids long. For the CDR3, the DNA is TGTGCCAGCAAAGGGCTAGCGGCGAACACCGGGGAGCTGTTTTTT. Translation gives CASKGLAANTGELFF.

The genes are TRBV9 and TRBJ2-3; 8 positions match TRBD2. V lost 2 bases to trimming and J lost 7 bases; unmatched junction nucleotides: 9. CDR3 length equals 15 residues. The V gene's germline CDR1 is SGDLS and CDR2 YYNGEE. CDR3 nucleotide sequence: TGTGCCAGCAGCGTCCGGGGGGGTGTAGGCAATACGCAGTATTTT. It encodes CASSVRGGVGNTQYF.

This clone was seen more than once but under ten times. This sequence joins TRBV6-1 and TRBJ1-2; 9 nucleotides line up with TRBD1. Germline V lookup: CDR1 MNHNS, CDR2 SASEGT. The CDR3 is 15 amino acids. V lost 6 bases, J lost 8 bases, and 13 bases stayed unmatched. CDR3 DNA: TGTGCCAGCAGGCCCAGGGACAGGGCAGGCCTCGGCTACACCTTC. Translation gives CASRPRDRAGLGYTF.